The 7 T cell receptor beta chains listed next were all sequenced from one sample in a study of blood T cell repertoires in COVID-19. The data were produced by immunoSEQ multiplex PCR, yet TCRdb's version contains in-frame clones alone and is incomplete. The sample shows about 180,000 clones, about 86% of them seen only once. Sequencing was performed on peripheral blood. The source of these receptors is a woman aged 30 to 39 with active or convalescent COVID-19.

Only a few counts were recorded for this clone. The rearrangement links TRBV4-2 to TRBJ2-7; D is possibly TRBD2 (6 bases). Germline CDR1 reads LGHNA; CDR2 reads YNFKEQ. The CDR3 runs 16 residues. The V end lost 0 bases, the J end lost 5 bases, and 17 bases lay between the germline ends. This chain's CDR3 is CASSQDTSLAMDEQYF. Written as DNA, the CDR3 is TGTGCCAGCAGCCAAGATACGTCGCTAGCGATGGACGAGCAGTACTTC.

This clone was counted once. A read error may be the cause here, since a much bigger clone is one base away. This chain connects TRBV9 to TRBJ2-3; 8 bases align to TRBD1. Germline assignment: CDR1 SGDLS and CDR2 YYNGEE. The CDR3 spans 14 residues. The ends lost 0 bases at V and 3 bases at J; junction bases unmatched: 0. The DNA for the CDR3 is TGTGCCAGCAGCGTAGGACAGGGGACAGATACGCAGTATTTT. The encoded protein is CASSVGQGTDTQYF.

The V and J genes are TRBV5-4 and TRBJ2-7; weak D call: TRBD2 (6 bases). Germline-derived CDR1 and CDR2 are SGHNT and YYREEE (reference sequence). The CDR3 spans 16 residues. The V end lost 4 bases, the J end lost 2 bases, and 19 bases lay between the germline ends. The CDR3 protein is CASSRSSGTFPYEQYF. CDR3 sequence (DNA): TGTGCCAGCAGCCGTTCCTCCGGGACTTTCCCCTACGAGCAGTACTTC.

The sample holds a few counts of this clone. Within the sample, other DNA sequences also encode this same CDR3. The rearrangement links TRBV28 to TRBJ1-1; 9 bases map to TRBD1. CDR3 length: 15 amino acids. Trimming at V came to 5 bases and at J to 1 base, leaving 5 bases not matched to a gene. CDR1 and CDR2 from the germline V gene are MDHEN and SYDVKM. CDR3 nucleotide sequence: TGTGCCAGCAGTCCCGGGACAGGGAGGAACACTGAAGCTTTCTTT. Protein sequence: CASSPGTGRNTEAFF.

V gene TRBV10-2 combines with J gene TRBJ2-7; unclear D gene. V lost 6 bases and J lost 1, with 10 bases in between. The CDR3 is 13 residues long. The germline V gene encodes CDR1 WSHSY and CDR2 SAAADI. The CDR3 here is CASRTYDSYEQYF. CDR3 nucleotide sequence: TGCGCCAGCAGGACTTACGATTCCTACGAGCAGTACTTC.

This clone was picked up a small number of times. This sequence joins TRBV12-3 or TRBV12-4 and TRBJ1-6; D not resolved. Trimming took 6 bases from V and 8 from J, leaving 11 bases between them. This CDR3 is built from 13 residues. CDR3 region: CASREGWDSPLHF. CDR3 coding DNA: TGTGCCAGCAGGGAGGGCTGGGATTCACCCCTCCACTTT.

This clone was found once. The CDR3 here is CASSPPDRGPDEQFF. CDR3 coding DNA: TGTGCCAGCAGCCCTCCGGACAGGGGCCCGGATGAGCAGTTCTTC. The rearrangement uses TRBV21-1 and TRBJ2-1; no DNA check was done on the table's D call, TRBD1. TRBV21-1 is a pseudogene locus. This CDR3 comprises 15 residues.